This passage covers 5 T cell receptor beta chains from one sample sequenced in a study of Graves' ophthalmopathy and Graves' hyperthyroidism. Amplification of TCR beta CDR3 regions used RNA transcripts. HTBI primers served in a first-round RT-PCR, which a second-round multiplex PCR followed. Each CDR3 protein gets one entry after TCRdb re-called the multiplex PCR reads with MiXCR. There are 1 million to 1.3 million distinct CDR3 sequences in the sample; about two fifths occur only once, and over 8.5% lies in the top ten. Material for sequencing was peripheral blood or thyroid tissue (not recorded which). These receptors all come from an adult man with Graves' hyperthyroidism.

A remark on this clonotype: One base away lies a much larger clone, so this may be a sequencing read error. This rearrangement joins TRBV19 to TRBJ1-1; 7 bases align to TRBD1. J was trimmed by 4 bases and V by 6 bases; bases with no gene match: 8. In germline, CDR1 is LNHDA, CDR2 SQIVND (reference sequence). CDR3 length: 14 amino acids. The CDR3 region has the DNA TGTGCCAGTAGCCCGACAGGGTCCTTCACTGAAGCTTTCTTT. Translated: CASSPTGSFTEAFF.

This clonotype was recorded a few times. The genes are TRBV7-6 and TRBJ1-6; D might be TRBD1 (5 bases). V lost 1 base, J lost 8 bases, and 18 bases lay in between. CDR1 and CDR2 from the germline V gene are SGHVS and FNYEAQ. The CDR3 loop spans 17 amino acids. The DNA of the CDR3 is TGTGCCAGCAGCTTAGAACCGGGACGTAGAGGAGATTCACCCCTCCACTTT. This sequence encodes CASSLEPGRRGDSPLHF.

The chain couples TRBV5-6 to TRBJ2-7, with D possibly called TRBD1 or TRBD2 (5 bases each). V gave up 4 bases and J gave up 2 bases, with 13 bases separating them. There are 14 residues in the CDR3. The V gene's germline CDR1 is SGHDT and CDR2 YYEEEE. The CDR3: CASSPGPETYEQYF. Here the CDR3 DNA reads TGTGCCAGCAGCCCGGGGCCTGAAACCTACGAGCAGTACTTC.

The V and J genes are TRBV7-8 and TRBJ2-7, with unresolved D. Trimming shortened V by 6 bases and J by 2 bases, and 17 bases separated the two germline ends. This CDR3 has 15 residues. Per the germline V gene, CDR1 is SGHVS and CDR2 is FQNEAQ. The CDR3 DNA sequence: TGTGCCAGCAGTCCTAAACAAGGCAGCCCCTACGAGCAGTACTTC. Its translation is CASSPKQGSPYEQYF.

V and J are TRBV5-1 and TRBJ1-1, with no clear D. This CDR3 has 14 amino acids. CDR1 and CDR2 from the germline V gene are SGHRS and YFSETQ. Deletions cut 0 bases from V and 3 bases from J, with 9 bases between. The CDR3 DNA is TGCGCCAGCAGCTTGGCGACTTTATACACTGAAGCTTTCTTT. This encodes CASSLATLYTEAFF.